This paragraph covers one T cell receptor (beta chain) sequence. The data derive from a study of shared clonotypes between healthy human individuals. Naive CD8 cells lacked CD45RO and underwent positive selection for CCR7, leaving out terminally differentiated effector memory CD45RA+ cells. Here immunoSEQ multiplex PCR was the method, and the copy in TCRdb shows in-frame clones only, minus some. The table has nearly 2 million clones, over 85% seen once. V was trimmed by 4 bases and J by 0 bases, leaving 13 bases between them. The CDR3 has 15 residues. CDR1 is SGHNT, CDR2 YYREEE, per germline (reference sequence).

The TCR comes from a man between 18 and 29 years old in good health. The chain uses TRBV5-4 and TRBJ1-2, with D tentatively TRBD1 (6 bases). Sequencing used naive CD8+ T cells sorted from blood. The CDR3 loop reads CASSPGTSANYGYTF. In DNA form, the CDR3 reads TGTGCCAGCAGCCCAGGGACATCAGCTAACTATGGCTACACCTTC.